Below, one TCR beta chain is given with its context. The antigen is undetermined. Of the isolated RNA, all was reverse transcribed, and so the sequenced material was expressed TCRB transcripts. Approximately 3.6 million reads was the average for naive, central memory and regulatory T cell samples. Profiled with immunoSEQ multiplex PCR; TCRdb holds only in-frame clones, not every one. The table records approximately 250,000 clones, 20% to 25% of them present only once. Germline CDR1 reads GTSNPN; CDR2 reads SVGIG (reference sequence). V was clipped by 0 bases and J by 0 bases, with 4 bases between them. The CDR3 runs 13 residues. These data belong to a study of beta chain features in type 1 diabetes. Study summary: Researchers looked at some 110 million sorted cells across all samples.

CD45RO/CCR7/CD25/CD127/CD95/CD27 sorting isolated CD4+ naive, central memory, regulatory and stem cell-like memory cells. Study-level points and caveats: Type 1 diabetes patients showed a moderate but significant shortening of TCRB CDR3s in all four CD4+ subsets.

The TCR sequence derives from a woman under 40 with type 1 diabetes. The gene calls are TRBV30 and TRBJ2-3; no firm D call. Sequenced sample: naive CD4+ T cells from blood. Written as DNA, the CDR3 is TGTGCCTGGAGTGTTCAAAGCACAGATACGCAGTATTTT. This gives the protein CAWSVQSTDTQYF.